This T cell receptor (beta chain) was obtained from a study of control samples from healthy donors and cancer patients. Trimming left V 0 bases short and J 12 bases short, with 14 bases between. Germline CDR1 is WSHSY and CDR2 is SAAADI. This CDR3 region has 13 residues. Profiling relied on immunoSEQ multiplex PCR, and the TCRdb table lists in-frame clones only, not all of them. This table has about 70,000 clones, under 90% appearing once. Sequencing was performed on blood. The chain joins TRBV10-2 to TRBJ1-2; TRBD1 is a possible D gene (5 bases). The TCR was taken from a man aged 50 to 60 in good health. DNA of the CDR3: TGCGCCAGCAGTGAGTCTTTTGCAGGGAGCGACACCTTC. Translation: CASSESFAGSDTF.